The 20 T cell receptor beta chains given below trace back to one sample, sequenced in a study of blood T cell repertoires in COVID-19. The data were produced by immunoSEQ multiplex PCR, yet TCRdb's version contains in-frame clones alone and is incomplete. The table records some 100,000 clones, around 85% of them present only once. Sequencing was carried out using PBMCs or T cells enriched from blood (not recorded which). The receptor source for this set is a woman aged 45 to 65 who had recovered from COVID-19.

The sample holds one count of this clone. The J gene is TRBJ2-7, the V gene TRBV27; 7 nucleotides agree with TRBD2. Germline values: CDR1 MNHEY, CDR2 SMNVEV (reference sequence). This CDR3 has 13 residues. V dropped 3 bases and J dropped 6; count of bases not matched to a gene: 5. The CDR3 DNA sequence: TGTGCCAGCAGTTTCAGCGGGAAAGCCGAGCAGTACTTC. This codes for CASSFSGKAEQYF.

This clone was picked up a small number of times. The chain links TRBV6-1 to TRBJ1-2; D may be TRBD1 (5 bases). V was clipped by 0 bases and J by 7 bases, with 18 bases between them. The CDR3 has 16 amino acids. CDR1 is MNHNS, CDR2 SASEGT, per germline. CDR3 nucleotides: TGTGCCAGCAGTGAAGCCCCCCAGGTAGGGGTTCTTGGCTACACCTTC. Amino acids: CASSEAPQVGVLGYTF.

The V call is TRBV10-3, the J call TRBJ2-5, with D possibly TRBD1 on 6 matching bases. V gave up 7 bases and J gave up 2 bases, with 17 bases separating them. This CDR3 has 15 residues. The germline V gene has CDR1 ENHRY and CDR2 SYGVKD. This chain's CDR3 is CAITASRGVQETQYF. CDR3 DNA sequence: TGTGCCATCACCGCCAGCAGGGGTGTGCAAGAGACCCAGTACTTC.

The CDR3 region has the DNA TGTGCCAGCAGTTCCGCCGGGACAGGGGGACGTTTTGAGCAGTTCTTC. Its protein is CASSSAGTGGRFEQFF. The V and J genes are TRBV27 and TRBJ2-1, with 11 bases lining up with TRBD1. CDR1 is MNHEY, CDR2 SMNVEV, per germline (reference sequence). The CDR3 sequence is 16 residues long. J lost 9 bases, V lost 4 bases, and 11 bases had no gene match.

The chain recombines TRBV2 with TRBJ1-2; D perhaps matches TRBD1 (5 bases). CDR3 length equals 15 residues. V lost 4 bases to trimming and J lost 4 bases, with 16 bases between them. The germline gives CDR1 SNHLY, CDR2 FYNNEI. The CDR3 is CASSGGVGAFYGYTF. CDR3 DNA sequence: TGTGCCAGCAGTGGGGGGGTGGGAGCCTTCTATGGCTACACCTTC.

The chain couples TRBV30 to TRBJ1-2; perhaps TRBD1 as D (6 bases). This CDR3 has 16 residues. Germline V gives CDR1 GTSNPN, CDR2 SVGIG (reference sequence). Trimming cost V 3 bases and J 8 bases, with 25 bases left between them. CDR3 sequence reads: CAWSRDTPWISWGYTF. As DNA, the CDR3 is TGTGCCTGGAGCCGGGACACCCCGTGGATTTCTTGGGGCTACACCTTC.

V and J are TRBV4-1 and TRBJ2-7; 7 nucleotides line up with TRBD1. The V gene end was trimmed by 1 base and the J gene end by 3 bases; junction bases not matched to a gene: 9. This CDR3 has 16 residues. Germline V lookup: CDR1 MGHRA, CDR2 YSYEKL. The CDR3: CASSQVHGTAFYEQYF. The CDR3 DNA follows: TGCGCCAGCAGCCAAGTTCATGGGACAGCGTTCTACGAGCAGTACTTC.

This clone has a handful of counts. The rearrangement uses TRBV29-1 and TRBJ1-1; D is undetermined. The germline V and J ends were trimmed by 7 bases and 7 bases, with 16 bases remaining between them. Germline V gene sequence: CDR1 SQVTM, CDR2 ANQGSEA. The CDR3 loop spans 12 amino acids. Here the CDR3 DNA reads TGCAGCGCCCCTTTCTCGGGTTATGAAGCTTTCTTT. This gives the protein CSAPFSGYEAFF.

The J gene is TRBJ2-3, the V gene TRBV7-3; 12 bases agree with TRBD2. The CDR3 consists of 18 residues. Unmatched junction bases numbered 15, after V lost 5 bases and J lost 6 bases. From germline, CDR1 is SGHTA and CDR2 FQGTGA. The chain's CDR3 is CASSPKGLAGFPGDTQYF. The CDR3 nucleotides read TGTGCCAGCAGCCCGAAGGGACTAGCGGGCTTCCCGGGGGATACGCAGTATTTT.

This rearrangement joins TRBV11-3 to TRBJ2-2, with 11 bases that match TRBD2. The trim removed 5 bases at V and 5 bases at J, leaving 10 bases unmatched. Germline assignment: CDR1 SGHNT and CDR2 YENEEA. The length of the CDR3 is 17 residues. The CDR3 loop is CASSQSSGGIWTGELFF. CDR3 DNA sequence: TGTGCCAGCAGCCAGTCTAGCGGGGGGATCTGGACCGGGGAGCTGTTTTTT. Together with reference TRBV11-3 and TRBJ2-2, the CDR3 gives the full variable domain: EAGVVQSPRYKIIEKKQPVAFWCNPISGHNTLYWYLQNLGQGPELLIRYENEEAVDDSQLPKDRFSAERLKGVDSTLKIQPAELGDSAVYLCASSQSSGGIWTGELFFGEGSRLTVL.

The chain links TRBV5-1 to TRBJ2-3; 10 nucleotides match TRBD2. Unmatched junction bases numbered 7, after V lost 0 bases and J lost 3 bases. The germline CDR1 and CDR2 sequences are SGHRS and YFSETQ. This CDR3 comprises 17 residues. The CDR3 region is CASSLVRGLARTDTQYF. In DNA, the CDR3 is TGCGCCAGCAGCTTGGTTCGGGGACTAGCGCGGACAGATACGCAGTATTTT.

This clone was observed a single time. The chain has TRBV19 and TRBJ2-7; no reliable D call. V was pared by 0 bases and J by 0 bases, with 12 bases between. This CDR3 has 16 amino acids. Germline V gene data show CDR1 as LNHDA and CDR2 as SQIVND (reference sequence). The CDR3: CASSIDSRYPSYEQYF. The DNA for the CDR3 is TGTGCCAGTAGTATAGACTCCCGGTACCCCTCCTACGAGCAGTACTTC.

This clone appeared a single time. V is TRBV30 and J is TRBJ2-7; weak D call: TRBD1 (5 bases). Trimming pared 1 base from V and 6 bases from J, leaving 10 bases between. The CDR3 extends over 12 amino acids. Germline CDR1 is GTSNPN and CDR2 is SVGIG (reference sequence). The CDR3 DNA is TGTGCCTGGAGTGGAGACAGTCTCGAGCAGTACTTC. This encodes CAWSGDSLEQYF.

The chain couples TRBV5-4 to TRBJ2-1, with 9 bases fitting TRBD1. This CDR3 is 16 amino acids long. The ends lost 2 bases at V and 4 bases at J; junction bases unmatched: 7. CDR1 is SGHNT, CDR2 YYREEE, per germline (reference sequence). In DNA, the CDR3 is TGTGCCAGCAGCTTCAAGACAGGGGGGGGTTACAATGAGCAGTTCTTC. Amino acids: CASSFKTGGGYNEQFF.

This chain links TRBV5-4 with TRBJ2-7, with TRBD1 matching 7 bases. The CDR3 contains 14 residues. V dropped 4 bases and J dropped 5; count of bases not matched to a gene: 9. CDR1 and CDR2 from the germline V gene are SGHNT and YYREEE (reference sequence). The CDR3 nucleotides read TGTGCCAGCAGCAATTCCGGGACAGTCCACGAGCAGTACTTC. Protein product: CASSNSGTVHEQYF.

This chain links TRBV5-1 with TRBJ2-2; D is undetermined. CDR1 and CDR2 (germline): SGHRS, YFSETQ. Trimming removed 3 bases from V and 0 bases from J, with 9 bases in between. The CDR3 loop spans 15 amino acids. CDR3 nucleotides: TGCGCCAGCAGCTCGGGTAACACGAACACCGGGGAGCTGTTTTTT. Translating it yields CASSSGNTNTGELFF.

This rearrangement joins TRBV19 to TRBJ1-1; D not resolved. The CDR3 is made up of 13 amino acids. Germline V gene sequence: CDR1 LNHDA, CDR2 SQIVND (reference sequence). Trimming shortened V by 5 bases and J by 0 bases, and 7 bases separated the two germline ends. The CDR3 nucleotides are TGTGCCAGTAGTCCACAGATGAACACTGAAGCTTTCTTT. Translation: CASSPQMNTEAFF.

The chain has TRBV7-8 and TRBJ2-1, with D possibly TRBD2 on 6 matching bases. This CDR3 contains 15 residues. Germline lookup yields CDR1 SGHVS and CDR2 FQNEAQ. Trimming took off 1 base at V and 4 bases at J, with 11 bases between the two ends. CDR3 region: CASSLGLALYNEQFF. The CDR3 nucleotides read TGTGCCAGCAGCTTAGGCCTAGCGCTATACAATGAGCAGTTCTTC. Full variable domain (outside the CDR3, taken from reference TRBV7-8 and TRBJ2-1): GAGVSQSPRYKVAKRGQDVALRCDPISGHVSLFWYQQALGQGPEFLTYFQNEAQLDKSGLPSDRFFAERPEGSVSTLKIQRTQQEDSAVYLCASSLGLALYNEQFFGPGTRLTVL.

This clone was counted once. J is TRBJ2-7 and V is TRBV7-8, with 13 positions matching TRBD2. V dropped 5 bases and J dropped 5; count of bases not matched to a gene: 6. The germline V gene encodes CDR1 SGHVS and CDR2 FQNEAQ. The CDR3 totals 15 residues. This chain's CDR3 is CASSPTSGRANEQYF. CDR3 coding DNA: TGTGCCAGCAGCCCCACTAGCGGGAGGGCCAACGAGCAGTACTTC.

The chain combines TRBV27 with TRBJ1-6, with a possible D match to TRBD1 (6 bases). Trimming left V 6 bases short and J 3 bases short, with 12 bases between. The CDR3 has 15 amino acids. CDR1 and CDR2 from the germline V gene are MNHEY and SMNVEV (reference sequence). CDR3 nucleotide sequence: TGTGCCAGCAGCCAGGGGACTAACTATAATTCACCCCTCCACTTT. Translation gives CASSQGTNYNSPLHF.